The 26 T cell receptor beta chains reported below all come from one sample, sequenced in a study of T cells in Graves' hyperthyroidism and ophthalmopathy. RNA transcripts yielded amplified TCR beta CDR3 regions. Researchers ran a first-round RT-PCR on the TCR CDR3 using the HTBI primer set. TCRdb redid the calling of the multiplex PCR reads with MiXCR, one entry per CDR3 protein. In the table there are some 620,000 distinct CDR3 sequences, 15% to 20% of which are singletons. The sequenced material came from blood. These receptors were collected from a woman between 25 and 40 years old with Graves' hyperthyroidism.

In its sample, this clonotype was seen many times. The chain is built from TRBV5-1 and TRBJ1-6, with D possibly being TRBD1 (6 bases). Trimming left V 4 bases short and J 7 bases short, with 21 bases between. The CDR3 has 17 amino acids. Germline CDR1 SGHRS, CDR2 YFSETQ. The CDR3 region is CASSPVGGRGENSPLHF. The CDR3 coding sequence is TGCGCCAGCAGCCCGGTCGGGGGGCGCGGTGAGAATTCACCCCTCCACTTT.

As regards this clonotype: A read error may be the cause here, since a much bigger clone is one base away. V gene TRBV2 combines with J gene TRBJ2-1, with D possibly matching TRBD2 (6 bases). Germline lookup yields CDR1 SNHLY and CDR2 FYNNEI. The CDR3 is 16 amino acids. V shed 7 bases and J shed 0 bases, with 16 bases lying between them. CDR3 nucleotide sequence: TGTGCCAGCAAATCCCCTAGCGTCTGCTCCTACAATGAGCAGTTCTTC. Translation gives CASKSPSVCSYNEQFF.

The CDR3 protein is CASSYSRTSREQFF. The CDR3 bases are TGTGCCAGCAGTTACTCGCGGACTAGCAGGGAGCAGTTCTTC. The chain has TRBV6-2 or TRBV6-3 and TRBJ2-1; 8 nucleotides line up with TRBD2. Germline CDR1 is MNHEY and CDR2 is SVGEGT. Unmatched junction bases numbered 5, after V lost 0 bases and J lost 10 bases. The CDR3 extends over 14 amino acids.

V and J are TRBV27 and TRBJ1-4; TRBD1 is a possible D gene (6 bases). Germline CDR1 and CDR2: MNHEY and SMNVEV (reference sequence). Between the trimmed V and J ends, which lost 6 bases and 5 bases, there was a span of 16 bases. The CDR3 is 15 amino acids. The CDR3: CASSSRQARNEKLFF. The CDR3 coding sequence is TGTGCCAGCAGCTCTAGACAGGCGCGAAATGAAAAACTGTTTTTT.

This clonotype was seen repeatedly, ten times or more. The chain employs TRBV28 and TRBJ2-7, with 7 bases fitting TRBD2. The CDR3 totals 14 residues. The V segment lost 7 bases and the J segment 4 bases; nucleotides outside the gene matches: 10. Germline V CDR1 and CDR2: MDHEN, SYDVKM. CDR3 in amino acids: CASKGLPFTYEQYF. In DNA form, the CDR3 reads TGTGCCAGCAAGGGACTACCTTTTACTTACGAGCAGTACTTC.

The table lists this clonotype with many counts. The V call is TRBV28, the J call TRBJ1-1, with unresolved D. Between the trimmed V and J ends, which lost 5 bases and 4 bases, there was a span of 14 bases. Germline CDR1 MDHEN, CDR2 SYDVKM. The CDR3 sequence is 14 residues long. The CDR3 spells CASSPPLRSTEAFF. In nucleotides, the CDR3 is TGTGCCAGCAGTCCACCCCTCCGGAGCACTGAAGCTTTCTTT. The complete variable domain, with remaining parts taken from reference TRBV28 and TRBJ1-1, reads DVKVTQSSRYLVKRTGEKVFLECVQDMDHENMFWYRQDPGLGLRLIYFSYDVKMKEKGDIPEGYSVSREKKERFSLILESASTNQTSMYLCASSPPLRSTEAFFGQGTRLTVV.

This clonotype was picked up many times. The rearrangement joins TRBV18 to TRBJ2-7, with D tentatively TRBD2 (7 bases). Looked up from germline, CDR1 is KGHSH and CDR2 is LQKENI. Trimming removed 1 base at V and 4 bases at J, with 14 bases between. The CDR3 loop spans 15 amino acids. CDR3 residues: CASSPLTGGAYEQYF. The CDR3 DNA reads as TGTGCCAGCTCACCACTGACGGGGGGCGCTTACGAGCAGTACTTC.

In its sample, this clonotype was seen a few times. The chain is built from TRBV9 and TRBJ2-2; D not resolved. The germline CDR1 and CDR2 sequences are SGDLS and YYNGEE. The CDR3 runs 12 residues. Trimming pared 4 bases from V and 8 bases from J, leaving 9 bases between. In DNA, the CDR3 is TGTGCCAGCAGCCCCTTAGGGGGGGAGCTGTTTTTT. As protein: CASSPLGGELFF.

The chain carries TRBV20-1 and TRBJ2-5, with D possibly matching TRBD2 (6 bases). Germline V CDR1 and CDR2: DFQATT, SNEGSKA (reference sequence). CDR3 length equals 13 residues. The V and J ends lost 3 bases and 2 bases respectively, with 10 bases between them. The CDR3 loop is CSARKGLQETQYF. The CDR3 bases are TGCAGTGCTAGGAAGGGACTTCAAGAGACCCAGTACTTC.

The CDR3 loop reads CSARPQGGYEQYF. The DNA for the CDR3 is TGCAGTGCCCGGCCCCAGGGGGGTTACGAGCAGTACTTC. The chain joins TRBV20-1 to TRBJ2-7, with D possibly matching TRBD1 (7 bases). The CDR3 totals 13 residues. Trimming took 6 bases from V and 4 from J, leaving 16 bases between them. CDR1 is DFQATT and CDR2 is SNEGSKA in the germline V gene (reference sequence).

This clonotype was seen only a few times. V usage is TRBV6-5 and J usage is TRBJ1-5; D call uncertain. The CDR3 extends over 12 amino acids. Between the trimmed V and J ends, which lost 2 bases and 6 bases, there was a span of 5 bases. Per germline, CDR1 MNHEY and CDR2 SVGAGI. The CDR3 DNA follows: TGTGCCAGCAGTTACCCCGGTCAGCCCCAGCATTTT. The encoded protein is CASSYPGQPQHF.

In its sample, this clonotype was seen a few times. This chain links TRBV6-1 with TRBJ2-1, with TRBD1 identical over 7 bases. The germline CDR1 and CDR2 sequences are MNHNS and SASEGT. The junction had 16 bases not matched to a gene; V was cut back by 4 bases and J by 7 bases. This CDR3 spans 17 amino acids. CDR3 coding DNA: TGTGCCAGCAGTGGAAGGCTAGGGACAGCTTTGGGGAATGAGCAGTTCTTC. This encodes CASSGRLGTALGNEQFF.

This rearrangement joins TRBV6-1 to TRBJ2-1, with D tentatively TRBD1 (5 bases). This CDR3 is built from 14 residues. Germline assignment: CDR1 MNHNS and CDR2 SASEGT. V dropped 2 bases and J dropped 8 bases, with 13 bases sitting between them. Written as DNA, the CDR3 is TGTGCCAGCAGTGAAATCCGTAGGGGCTATGAGCAGTTCTTC. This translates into CASSEIRRGYEQFF.

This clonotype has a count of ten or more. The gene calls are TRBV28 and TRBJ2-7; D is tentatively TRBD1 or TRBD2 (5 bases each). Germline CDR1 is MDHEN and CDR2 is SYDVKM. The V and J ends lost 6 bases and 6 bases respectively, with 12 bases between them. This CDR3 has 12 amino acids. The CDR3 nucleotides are TGTGCCAGCAGAGGGGACGTGTCCGAGCAGTACTTC. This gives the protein CASRGDVSEQYF.

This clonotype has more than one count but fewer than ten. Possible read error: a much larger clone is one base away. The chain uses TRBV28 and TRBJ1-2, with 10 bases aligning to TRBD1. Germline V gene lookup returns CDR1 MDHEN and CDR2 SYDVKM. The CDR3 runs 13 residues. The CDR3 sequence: CASRLTGGSGHTF. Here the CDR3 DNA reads TGTGCCAGCAGGTTGACAGGGGGCTCTGGCCACACCTTC.

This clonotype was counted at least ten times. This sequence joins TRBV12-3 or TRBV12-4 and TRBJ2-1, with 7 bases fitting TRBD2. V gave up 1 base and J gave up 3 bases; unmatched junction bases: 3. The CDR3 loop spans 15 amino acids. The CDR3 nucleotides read TGTGCCAGCAGTTTAGGGGGAGGGGTCTACAATGAGCAGTTCTTC. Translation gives CASSLGGGVYNEQFF.

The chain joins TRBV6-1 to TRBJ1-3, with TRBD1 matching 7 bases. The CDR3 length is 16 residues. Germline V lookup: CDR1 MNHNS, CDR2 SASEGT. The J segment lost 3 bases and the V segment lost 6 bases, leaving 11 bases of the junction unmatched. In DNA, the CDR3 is TGTGCCAGCAGCCTCGTTCGAGGGGGCGGTGGAAACACCATATATTTT. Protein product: CASSLVRGGGGNTIYF.

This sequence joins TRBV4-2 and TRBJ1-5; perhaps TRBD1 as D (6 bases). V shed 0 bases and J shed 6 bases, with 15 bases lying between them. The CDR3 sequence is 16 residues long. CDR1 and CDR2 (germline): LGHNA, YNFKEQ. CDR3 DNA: TGTGCCAGCAGCCAAGATATCCTCGGGGGCCGTCAGCCCCAGCATTTT. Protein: CASSQDILGGRQPQHF.

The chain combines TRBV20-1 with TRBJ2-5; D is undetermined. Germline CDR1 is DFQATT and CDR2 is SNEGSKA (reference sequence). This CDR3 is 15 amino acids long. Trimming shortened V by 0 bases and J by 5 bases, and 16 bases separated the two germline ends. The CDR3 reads CSARDALEERETQYF. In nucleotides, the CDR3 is TGCAGTGCTAGAGATGCCCTCGAGGAGAGGGAGACCCAGTACTTC.

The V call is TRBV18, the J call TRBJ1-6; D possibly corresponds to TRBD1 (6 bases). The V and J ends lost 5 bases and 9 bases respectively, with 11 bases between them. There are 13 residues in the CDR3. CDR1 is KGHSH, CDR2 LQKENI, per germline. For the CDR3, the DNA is TGTGCCAGCTCATATGACAGGACTTCACCCCTCCACTTT. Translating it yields CASSYDRTSPLHF.

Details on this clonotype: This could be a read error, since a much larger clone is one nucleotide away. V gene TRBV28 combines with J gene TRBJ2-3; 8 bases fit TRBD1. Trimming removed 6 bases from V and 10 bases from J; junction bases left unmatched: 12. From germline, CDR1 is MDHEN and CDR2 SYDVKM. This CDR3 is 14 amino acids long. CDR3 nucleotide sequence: TGTGCCAGCAGAACTCAGGGGGCCGAAAATGCGCAGTATTTT. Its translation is CASRTQGAENAQYF.

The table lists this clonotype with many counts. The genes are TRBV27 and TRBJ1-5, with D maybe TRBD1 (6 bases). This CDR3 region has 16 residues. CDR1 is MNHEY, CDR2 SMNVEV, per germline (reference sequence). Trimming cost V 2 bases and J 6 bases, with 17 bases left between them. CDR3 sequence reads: CASSLRMDRAGQPQHF. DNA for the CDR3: TGTGCCAGCAGTTTACGGATGGACAGAGCGGGTCAGCCCCAGCATTTT.

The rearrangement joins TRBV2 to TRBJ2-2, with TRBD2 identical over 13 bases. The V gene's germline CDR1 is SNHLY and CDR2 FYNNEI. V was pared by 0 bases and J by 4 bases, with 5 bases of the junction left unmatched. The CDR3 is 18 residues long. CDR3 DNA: TGTGCCAGCAGTGAAGCCCCCTGGACTAGCGGGAGCACCGGGGAGCTGTTTTTT. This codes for CASSEAPWTSGSTGELFF.

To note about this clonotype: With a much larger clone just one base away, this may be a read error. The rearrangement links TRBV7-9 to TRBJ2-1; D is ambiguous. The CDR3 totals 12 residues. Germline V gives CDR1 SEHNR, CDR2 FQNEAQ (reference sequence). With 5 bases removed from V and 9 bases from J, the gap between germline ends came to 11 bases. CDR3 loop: CASSLQSTEQFF. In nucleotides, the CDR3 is TGTGCCAGCAGCCTACAGAGCACTGAGCAGTTCTTC.

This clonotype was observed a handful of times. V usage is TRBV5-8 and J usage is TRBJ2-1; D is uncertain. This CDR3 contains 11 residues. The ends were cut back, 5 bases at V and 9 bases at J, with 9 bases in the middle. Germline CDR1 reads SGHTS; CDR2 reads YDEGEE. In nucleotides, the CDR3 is TGTGCCAGCAGGTCGTTCGGTGAGCAGTTCTTC. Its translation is CASRSFGEQFF.

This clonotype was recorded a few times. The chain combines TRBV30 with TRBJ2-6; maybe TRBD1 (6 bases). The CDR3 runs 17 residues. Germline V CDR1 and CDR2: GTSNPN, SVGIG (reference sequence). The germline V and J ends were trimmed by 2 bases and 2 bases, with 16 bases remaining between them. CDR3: CAWSLWTAKTGANVLTF. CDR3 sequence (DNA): TGTGCCTGGAGTTTATGGACAGCCAAGACTGGGGCCAACGTCCTGACTTTC.